This T cell receptor beta chain was captured by sequencing in a study of regulatory T cells in long-lasting Graves disease. General study points: Sample size, which was small, may have reduced accuracy. Relative to newly diagnosed Graves' patients, persistent ones had lower TCR diversity.

Specified time point: newly diagnosed GD, antithyroid drugs for less than 3 months. From RNA extracted from PBMCs, the TCR library was made. This clonotype was picked up many times. What it binds is not known. The authors built TCR beta libraries using iRepertoire HTBI primers and Arm-PCR of CDR3 regions. TCRdb fed the multiplex PCR reads into MiXCR, producing one record per CDR3 protein. The repertoire includes some 370,000 distinct CDR3 sequences, approximately 10% of them detected once, and approximately 20% sits in the top ten. Germline V gene data show CDR1 as SGHKS and CDR2 as YYEKEE (reference sequence). The V and J ends lost 3 bases and 7 bases respectively, with 7 bases between them. The CDR3 sequence is 11 residues long. These data also formed part of another study, on T cells in Graves' hyperthyroidism and ophthalmopathy.

The sequence was collected from a woman younger than 35 with Graves disease. V gene TRBV5-5 combines with J gene TRBJ1-1; possibly TRBD1 for D (6 bases). The material sequenced was peripheral blood mononuclear cells (PBMCs), taken at new diagnosis, from a patient treated with antithyroid drugs. CDR3 sequence: CASSWTDEAFF. The CDR3 DNA is TGTGCCAGCAGCTGGACAGATGAAGCTTTCTTT.